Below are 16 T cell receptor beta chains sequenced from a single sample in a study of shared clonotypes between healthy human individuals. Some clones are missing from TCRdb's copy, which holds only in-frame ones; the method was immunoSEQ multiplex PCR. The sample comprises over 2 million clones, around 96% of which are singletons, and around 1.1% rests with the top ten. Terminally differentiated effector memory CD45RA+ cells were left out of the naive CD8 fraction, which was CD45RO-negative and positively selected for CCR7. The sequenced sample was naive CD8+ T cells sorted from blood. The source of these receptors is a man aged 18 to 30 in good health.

The CDR3 spells CASSPTSGGLYEQYF. The CDR3, as DNA: TGTGCCAGCAGCCCTACTAGCGGGGGATTATACGAGCAGTACTTC. The chain employs TRBV6-1 and TRBJ2-7; 11 bases are shared with TRBD2. CDR3 length: 15 residues. With 6 bases clipped from V and 4 bases from J, the junction kept 8 bases outside the gene matches. Germline V gene lookup returns CDR1 MNHNS and CDR2 SASEGT.

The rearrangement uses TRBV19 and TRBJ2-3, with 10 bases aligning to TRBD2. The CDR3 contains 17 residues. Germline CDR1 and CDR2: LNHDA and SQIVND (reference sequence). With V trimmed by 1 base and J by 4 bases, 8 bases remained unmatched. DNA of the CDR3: TGTGCCAGTAGTATAGGACCCGGGACTAGCGAGTCAGATACGCAGTATTTT. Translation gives CASSIGPGTSESDTQYF.

CDR3 sequence: CASSPAGTGGVQPQHF. In DNA, the CDR3 is TGTGCCAGCAGCCCCGCCGGGACAGGGGGCGTTCAGCCCCAGCATTTT. The V and J genes are TRBV5-6 and TRBJ1-5, with TRBD1 matching 12 bases. The V gene's germline CDR1 is SGHDT and CDR2 YYEEEE. The CDR3 sequence is 16 residues long. The junction had 8 bases not matched to a gene; V was cut back by 4 bases and J by 6 bases.

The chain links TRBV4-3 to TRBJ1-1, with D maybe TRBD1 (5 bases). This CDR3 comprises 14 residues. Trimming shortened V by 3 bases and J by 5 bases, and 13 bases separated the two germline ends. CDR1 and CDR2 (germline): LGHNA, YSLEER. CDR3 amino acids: CASSQLGWGTEAFF. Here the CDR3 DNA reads TGCGCCAGCAGCCAGCTCGGGTGGGGGACTGAAGCTTTCTTT.

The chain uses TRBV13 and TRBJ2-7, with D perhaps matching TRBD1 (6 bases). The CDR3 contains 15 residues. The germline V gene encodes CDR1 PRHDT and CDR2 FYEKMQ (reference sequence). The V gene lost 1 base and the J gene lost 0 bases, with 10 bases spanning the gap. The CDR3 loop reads CASSLVGQSSYEQYF. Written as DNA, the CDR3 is TGTGCCAGCAGCTTAGTAGGACAGAGCTCCTACGAGCAGTACTTC. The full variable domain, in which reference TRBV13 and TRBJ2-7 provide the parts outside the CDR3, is AAGVIQSPRHLIKEKRETATLKCYPIPRHDTVYWYQQGPGQDPQFLISFYEKMQSDKGSIPDRFSAQQFSDYHSELNMSSLELGDSALYFCASSLVGQSSYEQYFGPGTRLTVT.

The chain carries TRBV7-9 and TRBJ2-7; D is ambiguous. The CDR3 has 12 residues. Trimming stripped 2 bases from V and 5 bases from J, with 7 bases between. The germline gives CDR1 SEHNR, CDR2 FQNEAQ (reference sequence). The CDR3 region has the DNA TGTGCCAGCAGCTTAAACGCCCACGAGCAGTACTTC. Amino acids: CASSLNAHEQYF.

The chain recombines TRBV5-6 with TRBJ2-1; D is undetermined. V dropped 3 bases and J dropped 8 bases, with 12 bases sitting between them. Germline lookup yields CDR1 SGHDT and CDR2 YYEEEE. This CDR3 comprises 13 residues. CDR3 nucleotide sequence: TGTGCCAGCAGCTGGACGAGGCCCGATGAGCAGTTCTTC. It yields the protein CASSWTRPDEQFF.

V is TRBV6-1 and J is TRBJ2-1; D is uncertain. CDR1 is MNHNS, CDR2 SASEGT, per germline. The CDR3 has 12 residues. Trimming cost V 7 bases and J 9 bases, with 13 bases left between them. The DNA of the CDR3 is TGTGCCAGCATCCACGGTGATCTTGAGCAGTTCTTC. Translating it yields CASIHGDLEQFF.

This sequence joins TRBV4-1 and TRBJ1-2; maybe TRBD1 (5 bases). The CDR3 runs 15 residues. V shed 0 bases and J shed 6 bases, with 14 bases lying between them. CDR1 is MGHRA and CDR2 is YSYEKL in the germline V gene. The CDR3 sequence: CASSQDPQGGNGYTF. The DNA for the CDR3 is TGCGCCAGCAGCCAAGATCCGCAGGGAGGGAATGGCTACACCTTC.

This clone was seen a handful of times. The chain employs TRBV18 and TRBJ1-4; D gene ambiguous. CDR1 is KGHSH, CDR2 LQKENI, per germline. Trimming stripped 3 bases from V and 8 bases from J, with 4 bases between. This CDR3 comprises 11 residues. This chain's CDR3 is CASSPSEKLFF. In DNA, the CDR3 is TGTGCCAGCTCACCGTCCGAAAAACTGTTTTTT.

CDR3 region: CASTAGNTIYF. The CDR3 nucleotides are TGTGCCAGCACTGCCGGAAACACCATATATTTT. V gene TRBV6-1 combines with J gene TRBJ1-3, with D uncertain. The CDR3 contains 11 residues. With 7 bases removed from V and 4 bases from J, the gap between germline ends came to 5 bases. Germline assignment: CDR1 MNHNS and CDR2 SASEGT.

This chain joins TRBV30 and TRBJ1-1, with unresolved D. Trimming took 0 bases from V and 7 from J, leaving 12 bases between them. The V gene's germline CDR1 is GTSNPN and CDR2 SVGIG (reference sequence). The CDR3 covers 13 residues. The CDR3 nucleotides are TGTGCCTGGAGTGTGGGAGGGCATGGTGAAGCTTTCTTT. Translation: CAWSVGGHGEAFF.

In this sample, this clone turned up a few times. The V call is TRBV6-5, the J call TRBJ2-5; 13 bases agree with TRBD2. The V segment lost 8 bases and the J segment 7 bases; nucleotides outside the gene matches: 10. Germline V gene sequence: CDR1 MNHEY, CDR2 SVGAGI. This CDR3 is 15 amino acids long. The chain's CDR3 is CASSPGTSGTWTQYF. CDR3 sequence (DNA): TGTGCCAGCTCACCGGGGACTAGCGGGACGTGGACCCAGTACTTC.

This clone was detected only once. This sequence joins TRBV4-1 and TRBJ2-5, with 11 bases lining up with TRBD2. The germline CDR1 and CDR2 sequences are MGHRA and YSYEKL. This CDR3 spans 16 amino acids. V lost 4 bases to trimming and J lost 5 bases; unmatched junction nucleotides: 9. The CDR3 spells CASSPFSGGAGETQYF. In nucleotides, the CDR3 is TGCGCCAGCAGCCCTTTTAGCGGGGGGGCTGGGGAGACCCAGTACTTC.

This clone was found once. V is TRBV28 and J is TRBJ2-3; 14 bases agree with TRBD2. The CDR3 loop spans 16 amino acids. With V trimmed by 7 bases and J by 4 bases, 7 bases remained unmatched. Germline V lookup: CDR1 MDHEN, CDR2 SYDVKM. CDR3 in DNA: TGTGCCAGCACCCCAGGACTAGCGGGGGGTCCAGATACGCAGTATTTT. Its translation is CASTPGLAGGPDTQYF.

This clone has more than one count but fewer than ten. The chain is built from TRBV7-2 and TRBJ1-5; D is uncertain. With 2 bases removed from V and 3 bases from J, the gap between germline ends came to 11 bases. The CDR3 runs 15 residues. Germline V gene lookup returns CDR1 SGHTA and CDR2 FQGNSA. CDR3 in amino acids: CASSLMWGINQPQHF. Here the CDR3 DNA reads TGTGCCAGCAGCTTAATGTGGGGTATCAATCAGCCCCAGCATTTT.